This TCR beta chain was found in a study of response to subunit inactivated influenza vaccine. Study-wide results and caveats: The authors suggested that few new T cells are recruited per seasonal influenza vaccination.

A single record per CDR3 protein comes from TCRdb applying MiXCR to the RT-PCR reads. The table records fewer than 600,000 distinct CDR3 sequences, approximately 7.3% of them present only once. The CDR3 loop spans 14 amino acids. V shed 9 bases, J shed 6 bases, and the junction held 9 bases outside the gene matches. Germline V gene lookup returns CDR1 SNHLY and CDR2 FYNNEI. Worth noting for this clonotype: The antigen is unknown.

Sequenced material: PBMCs from blood, taken about 23 months after vaccination. The sequence derives from a man in his fifties or sixties who received an inactivated influenza vaccine. The chain has TRBV2 and TRBJ2-1; 9 nucleotides match TRBD1. CDR3 region: CASQTGTGSNEQFF. The DNA of the CDR3 is TGTGCCAGTCAGACCGGGACAGGGAGCAATGAGCAGTTCTTC.